The clone carrying this T cell receptor (beta chain) was detected ten times or more. The data were obtained in a study of blood T cell repertoires in COVID-19. Across the study: Samples taken during acute and convalescent COVID-19 were collected in the United States, Italy and Spain. Sources were T cells, B-cell-depleted T cells, or PBMCs; the material itself was cDNA or gDNA.

In the original processing: Amplification of reference gene primers provided the estimated nucleated cell counts. The table came from immunoSEQ multiplex PCR; TCRdb's copy has only in-frame clones and leaves some out. The DNA was the basis for D and trimming; V, J and clone size are from that table. The sample consists of some 200,000 clones, around three quarters of them appearing once. Germline lookup yields CDR1 SGHRS and CDR2 YFSETQ. The CDR3 is 15 amino acids. V gave up 1 base and J gave up 2 bases; unmatched junction bases: 4. The J gene is TRBJ2-5, the V gene TRBV5-1; 8 bases agree with TRBD2. This receptor was identified in a woman in her 70s with acute or convalescent COVID-19. Sequencing used peripheral blood. The CDR3 DNA reads TGCGCCAGCAGCTTGCGGTCTAGCGGGCAAGAGACCCAGTACTTC. Its translation: CASSLRSSGQETQYF.